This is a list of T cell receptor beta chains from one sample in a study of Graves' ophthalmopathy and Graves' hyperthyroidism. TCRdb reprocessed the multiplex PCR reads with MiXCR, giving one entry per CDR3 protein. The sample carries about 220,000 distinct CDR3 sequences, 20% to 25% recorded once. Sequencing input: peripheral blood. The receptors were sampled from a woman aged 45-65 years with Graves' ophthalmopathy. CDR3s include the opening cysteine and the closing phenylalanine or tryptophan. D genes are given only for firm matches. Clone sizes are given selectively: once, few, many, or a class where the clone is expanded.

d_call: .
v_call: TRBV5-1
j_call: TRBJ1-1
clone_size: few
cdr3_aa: CASRDRPPGDTEAFF
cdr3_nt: TGCGCCAGTAGGGATCGCCCCCCCGGGGACACTGAAGCTTTCTTT

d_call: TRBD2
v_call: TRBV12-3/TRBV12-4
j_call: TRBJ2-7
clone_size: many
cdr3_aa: CASSLAGVHEQYF
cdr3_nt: TGTGCCAGCAGTCTAGCGGGAGTCCACGAGCAGTACTTC

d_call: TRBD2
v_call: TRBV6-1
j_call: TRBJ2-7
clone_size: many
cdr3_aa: CASSKGGTSGVAYEQYF
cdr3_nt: TGTGCCAGCAGTAAAGGGGGTACTAGCGGGGTTGCCTACGAGCAGTACTTC

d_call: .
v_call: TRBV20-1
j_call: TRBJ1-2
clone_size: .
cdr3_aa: CSARVGAAGYTF
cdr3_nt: TGCAGTGCTAGAGTGGGTGCAGCTGGCTACACCTTC

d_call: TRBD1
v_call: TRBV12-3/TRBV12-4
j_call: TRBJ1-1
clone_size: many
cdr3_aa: CASRDRVLTEAFF
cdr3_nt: TGTGCCAGCAGGGACAGGGTTCTTACTGAAGCTTTCTTT

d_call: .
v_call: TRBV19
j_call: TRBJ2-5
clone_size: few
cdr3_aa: CASAGTGQETQYF
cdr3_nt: TGTGCCAGTGCCGGGACCGGCCAAGAGACCCAGTACTTC

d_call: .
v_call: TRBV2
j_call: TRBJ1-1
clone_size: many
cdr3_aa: CASSELRQTGAFF
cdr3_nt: TGTGCCAGCAGTGAGTTGCGGCAGACCGGAGCTTTCTTT

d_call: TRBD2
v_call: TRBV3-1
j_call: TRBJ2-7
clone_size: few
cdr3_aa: CASQAGRLSYEQYF
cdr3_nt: TGTGCCAGCCAAGCGGGGAGGCTTAGCTACGAGCAGTACTTC

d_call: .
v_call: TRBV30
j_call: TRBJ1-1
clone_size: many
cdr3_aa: CAWSVHRGRNTEAFF
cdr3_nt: TGTGCCTGGAGTGTACATCGGGGGCGAAACACTGAAGCTTTCTTT

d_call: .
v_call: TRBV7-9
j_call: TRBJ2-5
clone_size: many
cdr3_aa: CASSPNQETQYF
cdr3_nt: TGTGCCAGCAGCCCTAACCAAGAGACCCAGTACTTC

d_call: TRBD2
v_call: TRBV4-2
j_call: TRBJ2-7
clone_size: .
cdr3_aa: CASSQGGGYGGVPVEQYF
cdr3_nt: TGTGCCAGCAGCCAAGGCGGGGGGTACGGGGGCGTCCCTGTCGAGCAGTACTTC

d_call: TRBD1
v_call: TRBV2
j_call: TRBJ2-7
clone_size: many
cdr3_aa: CAIRDRAYEQYF
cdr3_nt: TGTGCCATCCGGGACAGGGCTTACGAGCAGTACTTC

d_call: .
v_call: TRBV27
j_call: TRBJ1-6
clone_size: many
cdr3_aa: CARQPDSYNSPLHF
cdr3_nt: TGTGCCAGGCAGCCAGACTCCTATAATTCACCCCTCCACTTT

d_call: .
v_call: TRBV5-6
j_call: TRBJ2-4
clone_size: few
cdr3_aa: CASSHRQTAKNIQYF
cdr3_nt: TGTGCCAGCAGCCACCGACAGACGGCCAAAAACATTCAGTACTTC

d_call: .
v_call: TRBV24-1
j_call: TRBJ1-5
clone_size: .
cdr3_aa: CATSSGQNNQPQHF
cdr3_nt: TGTGCCACCAGTTCCGGACAGAACAATCAGCCCCAGCATTTT

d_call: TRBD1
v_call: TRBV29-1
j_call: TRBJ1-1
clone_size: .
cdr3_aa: CSVATGGPEAFF
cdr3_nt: TGCAGCGTTGCAACAGGGGGCCCCGAAGCTTTCTTT

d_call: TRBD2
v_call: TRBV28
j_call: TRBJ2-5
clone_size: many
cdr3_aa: CASRGLAGARETQYF
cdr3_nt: TGTGCCAGCAGGGGACTAGCGGGAGCTAGAGAGACCCAGTACTTC

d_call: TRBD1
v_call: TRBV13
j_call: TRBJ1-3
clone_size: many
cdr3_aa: CASSSTGGGNTIYF
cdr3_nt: TGTGCCAGCAGCTCGACAGGGGGCGGAAACACCATATATTTT

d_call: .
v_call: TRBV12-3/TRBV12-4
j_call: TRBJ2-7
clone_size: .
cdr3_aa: CASSLSQGLNYEQYF
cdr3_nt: TGTGCCAGCAGTTTGTCGCAGGGGCTGAACTACGAGCAGTACTTC

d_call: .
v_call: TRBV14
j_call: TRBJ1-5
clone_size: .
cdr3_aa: CASSQDSSQPQHF
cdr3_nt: TGTGCCAGCAGCCAAGACTCGAGTCAGCCCCAGCATTTT

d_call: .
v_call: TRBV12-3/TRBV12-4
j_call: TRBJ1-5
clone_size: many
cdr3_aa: CASSLGAGMQPQHF
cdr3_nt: TGTGCCAGCAGTTTAGGGGCGGGTATGCAGCCCCAGCATTTT

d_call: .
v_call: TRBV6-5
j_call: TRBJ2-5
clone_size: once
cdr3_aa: CASSYLGTPQETQYF
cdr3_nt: TGTGCCAGCAGTTACCTCGGGACTCCCCAAGAGACCCAGTACTTC